Given below is one T cell receptor (beta chain) in context. The CDR3 loop spans 14 amino acids. V lost 3 bases, J lost 5 bases, and 11 bases lay in between. The germline V gene has CDR1 KGHSH and CDR2 LQKENI. Authors' analysis steps: Amplification of reference gene primers provided the estimated nucleated cell counts. Sequencing was performed with immunoSEQ multiplex PCR; in TCRdb, only in-frame clones are kept and a portion is missing. V and J calls and clone size are copied from that table; D and trimming were computed from the DNA. Of about 120,000 clones in the sample, approximately 90% were seen once. This entry comes from a study of blood T cell repertoires in COVID-19. Study details: T cells, B-cell-depleted T cells, or PBMCs provided the cDNA or gDNA that served as material.

The sequenced material came from peripheral blood. The receptor was derived from a human donor with acute or convalescent COVID-19. The donor label of this sample is uncertain. J is TRBJ1-5 and V is TRBV18; D perhaps matches TRBD1 (5 bases). In DNA, the CDR3 is TGTGCCAGCTCACCCAGGGATGGCGATCAGCCCCAGCATTTT. This sequence encodes CASSPRDGDQPQHF.